One T cell receptor (beta chain) is described in this entry. What it recognizes is unknown. The data were taken from a study of T cells in Graves' hyperthyroidism and ophthalmopathy. Template material for amplifying TCR beta CDR3 regions consisted of RNA transcripts. First-round RT-PCR of the TCR CDR3 relied on the HTBI primer set. One entry per CDR3 protein, called by TCRdb with MiXCR from the multiplex PCR reads. This sample has about 420,000 distinct CDR3 sequences, with approximately 14% found just once. An absence of ophthalmopathy progression within 18 months meant stable Graves' hyperthyroidism. Approximately 10 ml of fresh peripheral blood supplied the PBMCs. Broader study findings: Prediction of ophthalmopathy progression came a median approximately 7 months pre-onset.

CDR3 length: 16 amino acids. J gave up 7 bases and V 3 bases, and 10 bases lay outside the gene matches. The germline V gene encodes CDR1 SGDLS and CDR2 YYNGEE. The V call is TRBV9, the J call TRBJ2-2; 9 nucleotides match TRBD2. This receptor was taken from a woman between 18 and 30 years old with Graves' hyperthyroidism. Sequenced material: blood. CDR3 sequence reads: CASSARAGGRSGELFF. The CDR3, as DNA: TGTGCCAGCAGCGCCCGAGCGGGGGGACGGAGCGGGGAGCTGTTTTTT. Looking up the rest from reference TRBV9 and TRBJ2-2 gives the full variable domain: DSGVTQTPKHLITATGQRVTLRCSPRSGDLSVYWYQQSLDQGLQFLIQYYNGEERAKGNILERFSAQQFPDLHSELNLSSLELGDSALYFCASSARAGGRSGELFFGEGSRLTVL.